Sequencing of this T cell receptor (beta chain) was carried out in a study of OX40 agonist ivuxolimab in advanced cancers. Study background: Hepatocellular carcinoma, melanoma, renal cell or head and neck cancer was diagnosed in the dose-escalation patients. Study outcomes and limitations: With doses of 0.1-3.0 mg/kg, partial responders showed among the lowest clonal expansion.

J gave up 5 bases and V 2 bases, and 4 bases lay outside the gene matches. The germline V gene encodes CDR1 MDHEN and CDR2 SYDVKM. This CDR3 spans 15 amino acids. Data came from immunoSEQ multiplex PCR; TCRdb stores just in-frame clones and leaves some out. Among 65,000 to 85,000 clones listed, around 90% were seen once. The study sampled blood at baseline, cycle 4 day 1, and cycle 7 day 1. Only one count was recorded for this clone. What it recognizes is unknown. Material: CD4+ or CD8+ T cells sorted from blood, obtained in a trial of the OX40 agonist ivuxolimab. V gene TRBV28 combines with J gene TRBJ1-5; 9 bases are a match to TRBD1. This TCR was recovered from an adult with an advanced solid tumor such as melanoma, head and neck, liver or kidney cancer. DNA of the CDR3: TGTGCCAGCAGTTTAAGGGGACAGGGTCATCAGCCCCAGCATTTT. Amino acids: CASSLRGQGHQPQHF.